The present T cell receptor beta chain was sequenced within a study of Ad26.COV2.S vaccination and SARS-CoV-2 variants. Treatment specified: roughly 20 received Ad26.COV2.S at low or high dose, single or two shots; 5 received placebo; per-sample allocation not given. Day 63 after the first vaccine or placebo injection was the time point for sampling. Adults aged 18-55 years in Boston included the donor. TCRdb's copy holds only in-frame clones and misses some; the assay was immunoSEQ multiplex PCR. Among around 250,000 clones listed, around 87% were seen once. The CDR3 extends over 12 amino acids. Germline V gene lookup returns CDR1 MDHEN and CDR2 SYDVKM. The V end was cut by 8 bases, the J end by 4 bases, with 10 bases between.

Sequencing used peripheral blood, obtained in a trial of Ad26.COV2.S vaccine versus placebo. The rearrangement uses TRBV28 and TRBJ2-3; tentatively, D is TRBD2 (7 bases). The receptor was isolated from a person aged 18-60 years who received the Ad26.COV2.S COVID-19 vaccine or a placebo. This chain's CDR3 is CASRGAADTQYF. DNA of the CDR3: TGTGCCAGCCGGGGGGCGGCAGATACGCAGTATTTT.